This T cell receptor beta chain was obtained from a study of blood T cell repertoires in COVID-19. Study as a whole: Samples of COVID-19 (acute and convalescent) were obtained from the United States, Italy and Spain.

In the study's own analysis: Reference gene primer amplification gave nucleated cell count estimates. Assay used: immunoSEQ multiplex PCR; TCRdb lists only in-frame clones, some missing. V and J calls and clone size come straight from that table; D and trimming were deduced from the DNA. The sample holds approximately 75,000 clones, around four fifths seen once. This TCR was sampled from an elderly woman with acute or convalescent COVID-19. Sequenced sample: peripheral blood.

The CDR3 here is CASRQGAANEKLFF. CDR3 DNA: TGTGCCAGCAGACAGGGGGCCGCTAATGAAAAACTGTTTTTT. This rearrangement joins TRBV6-5 to TRBJ1-4, with 9 bases matching TRBD1. Germline V lookup: CDR1 MNHEY, CDR2 SVGAGI. J lost 3 bases, V lost 6 bases, and 2 bases had no gene match. The CDR3 contains 14 residues.